These 27 T cell receptor beta chains share one sample of origin, sequenced in a study of regulatory T cells in long-lasting Graves disease. Arm-PCR of CDR3 regions and iRepertoire HTBI primers were the basis on which TCR beta libraries were built. TCRdb ran MiXCR on the multiplex PCR reads and lists one entry per CDR3 protein. The sample yields 450,000 to 650,000 distinct CDR3 sequences, around 15% seen once. Indicated time point: newly diagnosed GD, antithyroid drugs for less than 3 months. Extracted RNA from PBMCs served as the source of the TCR library. These sequences were also reported in another study, on T cells in Graves' hyperthyroidism and ophthalmopathy.

Sequenced here: peripheral blood mononuclear cells (PBMCs), sampled at new diagnosis, from a patient treated with antithyroid drugs. These receptors originate from a woman aged 35-60 years with Graves disease.

This clonotype came up a few times. The chain links TRBV29-1 to TRBJ1-1; no clear D. The germline V gene encodes CDR1 SQVTM and CDR2 ANQGSEA. The CDR3 is 12 amino acids. Trimming took off 0 bases at V and 1 base at J, with 3 bases between the two ends. Here the CDR3 reads CSVEEANTEAFF. DNA for the CDR3: TGCAGCGTTGAAGAGGCGAACACTGAAGCTTTCTTT. Variable domain in full (rest from reference TRBV29-1 and TRBJ1-1): SAVISQKPSRDICQRGTSLTIQCQVDSQVTMMFWYRQQPGQSLTLIATANQGSEATYESGFVIDKFPISRPNLTFSTLTVSNMSPEDSSIYLCSVEEANTEAFFGQGTRLTVV.

About this clonotype itself: One end of the junction does not line up with germline, which may come from a read error. The chain joins TRBV6-4 to TRBJ1-2; D possibly corresponds to TRBD1 (6 bases). This CDR3 region has 17 residues. CDR1 is MRHNA and CDR2 is SNTAGT in the germline V gene. The CDR3, as DNA: TGTGCCAGCAGTGACGAACAGGATCCGAAAGGTTGGGGGGGCTGCACCTTC. Its protein is CASSDEQDPKGWGGCTF.

This clonotype showed up many times. CDR3 bases: TGCAGTGCCACGATAGCCCGGTTTTCGGATACGCAGTATTTT. Its translation: CSATIARFSDTQYF. V is TRBV20-1 and J is TRBJ2-3; D is unclear. This CDR3 comprises 14 residues. The germline V gene has CDR1 DFQATT and CDR2 SNEGSKA (reference sequence). Trimming stripped 6 bases from V and 6 bases from J, with 19 bases between.

Concerning this clonotype: This probably arose from a read error, given a far larger clone one base away. The genes are TRBV5-1 and TRBJ1-1; 12 nucleotides agree with TRBD1. The germline gives CDR1 SGHRS, CDR2 YFSETQ. CDR3 length: 15 amino acids. The chain's CDR3 is CASNPRSGQGARAFF. For the CDR3, the DNA is TGTGCCAGCAACCCTCGTTCGGGACAGGGGGCCCGAGCTTTCTTT.

In this sample, this clonotype turned up many times. The chain has TRBV5-5 and TRBJ2-7; perhaps TRBD1 as D (8 bases). V lost 4 bases, J lost 3 bases, and 11 bases lay in between. Germline values: CDR1 SGHKS, CDR2 YYEKEE (reference sequence). CDR3 size: 13 residues. CDR3 DNA sequence: TGTGCCAGCAGCACAGGGGGGGGCTACGAGCAGTACTTC. Translation gives CASSTGGGYEQYF.

This sequence joins TRBV20-1 and TRBJ2-3; D uncertain. Germline V CDR1 and CDR2: DFQATT, SNEGSKA (reference sequence). CDR3 size: 12 residues. With 5 bases removed from V and 2 bases from J, the gap between germline ends came to 8 bases. The CDR3 sequence is CSAGSVTDTQYF. CDR3 sequence (DNA): TGCAGTGCTGGGTCAGTCACAGATACGCAGTATTTT.

The V and J genes are TRBV12-3 or TRBV12-4 and TRBJ2-1; weak D call: TRBD1 (5 bases). The CDR3 runs 16 residues. The germline V and J ends were trimmed by 6 bases and 5 bases, with 20 bases remaining between them. The CDR3 region is CASSPSPVLGDNEQFF. CDR3 in DNA: TGTGCCAGCAGCCCCTCCCCGGTCCTAGGGGACAATGAGCAGTTCTTC.

This clonotype was seen many times. The chain recombines TRBV11-3 with TRBJ1-2, with D perhaps TRBD1 (6 bases). The CDR3 length is 13 residues. Trimming pared 7 bases from V and 8 bases from J, leaving 17 bases between. CDR1 is SGHNT, CDR2 YENEEA, per germline. This CDR3 reads CASTFSDRTGYTF. The CDR3 bases are TGTGCCAGCACCTTTTCCGACAGGACAGGCTACACCTTC.

This clonotype was detected ten times or more. The rearrangement joins TRBV18 to TRBJ2-5; no firm D call. V lost 2 bases to trimming and J lost 2 bases, with 9 bases between them. The CDR3 runs 14 residues. The germline V gene has CDR1 KGHSH and CDR2 LQKENI. In DNA form, the CDR3 reads TGTGCCAGCTCACCAGGCACGTTGCAAGAGACCCAGTACTTC. As protein: CASSPGTLQETQYF.

This clonotype showed up many times. The chain has TRBV5-1 and TRBJ2-7; maybe TRBD2 (9 bases). This CDR3 contains 14 residues. The germline V gene has CDR1 SGHRS and CDR2 YFSETQ. V lost 4 bases and J 7 bases, leaving 18 bases between the germline ends. CDR3 sequence (DNA): TGCGCCAGCAGCCCGGGACAGGCGGGGGGGGAGCAGTACTTC. It encodes CASSPGQAGGEQYF.

The V call is TRBV7-9, the J call TRBJ2-5, with 11 bases matching TRBD2. J gave up 5 bases and V 5 bases, and 7 bases lay outside the gene matches. The CDR3 totals 15 residues. Germline V gene lookup returns CDR1 SEHNR and CDR2 FQNEAQ (reference sequence). The CDR3 bases are TGTGCCAGCAGCCGTACTAGCGGGGGAGGGGAGACCCAGTACTTC. Protein: CASSRTSGGGETQYF.

The chain joins TRBV11-2 to TRBJ2-5; TRBD2 is a possible D gene (6 bases). This CDR3 is built from 16 residues. Trimming took off 5 bases at V and 3 bases at J, with 19 bases between the two ends. In germline, CDR1 is SGHAT, CDR2 FQNNGV. CDR3: CASSHPRFWGEETQYF. In DNA form, the CDR3 reads TGTGCCAGCAGCCATCCCCGTTTTTGGGGGGAAGAGACCCAGTACTTC.

This clonotype was observed a handful of times. This rearrangement joins TRBV5-4 to TRBJ2-7, with D possibly matching TRBD2 (6 bases). Germline loops: CDR1 SGHNT, CDR2 YYREEE (reference sequence). This CDR3 region has 14 residues. V was clipped by 4 bases and J by 1 base, with 12 bases between them. The CDR3 DNA reads TGTGCCAGCAGCATCCGGGACTTTTCCTACGAGCAGTACTTC. Protein product: CASSIRDFSYEQYF.

This clonotype was detected ten times or more. The genes are TRBV19 and TRBJ1-5, with TRBD1 identical over 7 bases. From germline, CDR1 is LNHDA and CDR2 SQIVND (reference sequence). The CDR3 contains 17 residues. Trimming removed 2 bases from V and 5 bases from J; junction bases left unmatched: 12. The CDR3 reads CASSIPWDSEVDQPQHF. CDR3 DNA sequence: TGTGCCAGTAGTATACCCTGGGACAGCGAAGTGGATCAGCCCCAGCATTTT.

The sample holds a few counts of this clonotype. CDR3 sequence (DNA): TGTGCCAGCAGTCGCGTAGGGGATCAGCCCCAGCATTTT. This gives the protein CASSRVGDQPQHF. The rearrangement joins TRBV6-1 to TRBJ1-5; the D gene is possibly TRBD1 (5 bases). The V gene lost 5 bases and the J gene lost 5 bases, with 10 bases spanning the gap. Per germline, CDR1 MNHNS and CDR2 SASEGT. CDR3 length equals 13 residues.

The rearrangement links TRBV20-1 to TRBJ1-3; D is undetermined. The ends were cut back, 1 base at V and 0 bases at J, with 10 bases in the middle. Germline V CDR1 and CDR2: DFQATT, SNEGSKA (reference sequence). CDR3 size: 15 residues. CDR3 bases: TGCAGTGCTAGAGCCGGGTCTATCTCTGGAAACACCATATATTTT. Encoded protein: CSARAGSISGNTIYF.

The chain combines TRBV29-1 with TRBJ1-2; 12 bases agree with TRBD1. The CDR3 contains 17 residues. Unmatched junction bases numbered 11, after V lost 3 bases and J lost 3 bases. The germline V gene encodes CDR1 SQVTM and CDR2 ANQGSEA. In DNA, the CDR3 is TGCAGCGTTGATACCGCCCCCGGGACAGGGGGCGACTATGGCTACACCTTC. Its protein is CSVDTAPGTGGDYGYTF.

V gene TRBV6-1 combines with J gene TRBJ2-3, with 7 bases that match TRBD2. J lost 9 bases, V lost 3 bases, and 6 bases had no gene match. The CDR3 is made up of 13 amino acids. Per germline, CDR1 MNHNS and CDR2 SASEGT. The chain's CDR3 is CASSEIAGVTQYF. CDR3 nucleotides: TGTGCCAGCAGTGAGATAGCGGGTGTAACGCAGTATTTT.

V is TRBV29-1 and J is TRBJ1-2; D gene uncertain. Trimming stripped 3 bases from V and 5 bases from J, with 10 bases between. Germline values: CDR1 SQVTM, CDR2 ANQGSEA. This CDR3 is built from 12 residues. CDR3 region: CSVDEERYGYTF. CDR3 in DNA: TGCAGCGTTGATGAGGAGAGATATGGCTACACCTTC.

On this clonotype itself: This could be a read error, since a much larger clone is one nucleotide away. The chain employs TRBV27 and TRBJ1-2; D is unclear. The CDR3 has 16 residues. CDR1 is MNHEY, CDR2 SMNVEV, per germline (reference sequence). CDR3 sequence reads: CASRKHEARANYGCTF. The DNA of the CDR3 is TGTGCCAGCAGAAAACATGAGGCAAGAGCTAACTATGGCTGCACCTTC.

This clonotype showed up many times. The chain carries TRBV19 and TRBJ1-2, with 9 bases lining up with TRBD1. This CDR3 spans 16 amino acids. Per germline, CDR1 LNHDA and CDR2 SQIVND (reference sequence). Trimming removed 7 bases from V and 6 bases from J; junction bases left unmatched: 15. Written as DNA, the CDR3 is TGTGCCAGTATCCCATCACCGGACAGGGGAATGAATGGCTACACCTTC. Translated, it gives CASIPSPDRGMNGYTF.

This rearrangement joins TRBV7-9 to TRBJ2-1; D not resolved. CDR1 is SEHNR and CDR2 is FQNEAQ in the germline V gene (reference sequence). V was pared by 0 bases and J by 0 bases, with 15 bases between. The CDR3 length is 18 residues. CDR3 in DNA: TGTGCCAGCAGCTTAGCTCCCGTAGGGTCGGGCTCCTACAATGAGCAGTTCTTC. Translating it yields CASSLAPVGSGSYNEQFF.

At least ten counts were recorded for this clonotype. The chain has TRBV12-5 and TRBJ1-1; D remains ambiguous. Germline CDR1 reads LGHNT; CDR2 reads FRNRAP. This CDR3 is 14 amino acids long. V lost 7 bases and J 3 bases, leaving 15 bases between the germline ends. The CDR3 DNA reads TGTGCTAGTGCCCTAGCCACCACGTACACTGAAGCTTTCTTT. As protein: CASALATTYTEAFF. The full variable domain, rest sourced from reference TRBV12-5 and TRBJ1-1, is DARVTQTPRHKVTEMGQEVTMRCQPILGHNTVFWYRQTMMQGLELLAYFRNRAPLDDSGMPKDRFSAEMPDATLATLKIQPSEPRDSAVYFCASALATTYTEAFFGQGTRLTVV.

This clonotype appeared many times. V and J are TRBV6-5 and TRBJ1-3; TRBD1 matches at 9 bases. With V trimmed by 2 bases and J by 4 bases, 9 bases remained unmatched. The CDR3 spans 17 residues. The germline CDR1 and CDR2 sequences are MNHEY and SVGAGI. CDR3 DNA: TGTGCCAGCAGTTACAAAAAACAGGGGGCGCGAGGAAACACCATATATTTT. Its translation: CASSYKKQGARGNTIYF.

The chain employs TRBV28 and TRBJ2-2, with a weak D call TRBD2 (5 bases). The CDR3 covers 15 residues. V was pared by 4 bases and J by 6 bases, with 15 bases between. Germline V gene sequence: CDR1 MDHEN, CDR2 SYDVKM. CDR3 nucleotides: TGTGCCAGCAGTTCCCCGGGGATTAGCTCCGGGGAGCTGTTTTTT. As protein: CASSSPGISSGELFF.

The V call is TRBV5-4, the J call TRBJ2-3, with no clear D. The V gene lost 1 base and the J gene lost 2 bases, with 5 bases spanning the gap. Germline V CDR1 and CDR2: SGHNT, YYREEE (reference sequence). The CDR3 is 13 amino acids. The CDR3 spells CASSLFLTDTQYF. DNA of the CDR3: TGTGCCAGCAGCTTGTTTCTCACAGATACGCAGTATTTT.

This clonotype appeared a few times. The chain recombines TRBV6-1 with TRBJ2-7, with 8 bases that match TRBD2. V lost 5 bases and J lost 1; bases outside the gene matches: 16. Germline lookup yields CDR1 MNHNS and CDR2 SASEGT. This CDR3 contains 18 residues. The CDR3 bases are TGTGCCAGCAGTCGCTACGCCCCTCGGGGGGGTCTTTCCTACGAGCAGTACTTC. This gives the protein CASSRYAPRGGLSYEQYF.